This T cell receptor (beta chain) appears in the sequencing data of a study of T cells after yellow fever vaccination (dated by TCRdb to 2018 to 2020). The study in broad terms: The SMART-Seq v4 Ultra Low Input RNA kit was used to prepare libraries from fractions with low cell numbers. To follow T-cell clones before and after primary and booster YFV17D yellow fever vaccination, bulk TCR alpha and beta repertoires were sequenced over time. Two healthy male donors, one aged 18 to 29 and one aged 30 to 40 years, made up the cohort. Blood samples were taken at several timepoints before and after primary and secondary immunization, and bulk PBMC replicates and cell subsets were isolated.

The germline V gene gives CDR1 as SGHAT and CDR2 as FQNNGV. Reading from cysteine to phenylalanine, the CDR3 counts 17 amino acids. The CDR3 DNA has 51 bases and is translated from base 1. V is shortened by 4 bases, J by 3 bases, and the region joining them spans 20 bases. The sample was run on an Illumina NovaSeq 6000. TCR cDNA was made using 5'RACE template switching, a step that added a universal primer site and unique molecular identifiers. Priming for cDNA synthesis came from both the TCR alpha and TCR beta constant segments. Two PCR steps were used to amplify libraries, with sample barcodes and sequencing adapters being added in the second step. Sequencing of libraries was done on Illumina HiSeq 2500 (2x100 bp) or NovaSeq (2x150 bp). The paper's data handling went like this. Reads were demultiplexed and collapsed into UMI consensus sequences with MIGEC, and V(D)J alignment was performed with MiXCR. Vaccine-responding clonotypes were identified with edgeR using replicate PBMC samples, with FDR below 0.01 and a log2 fold change above 5 up to day 15 being required. Bulk clonotypes were assigned CD4 or CD8 identity according to which sequenced CD4 or CD8 repertoire held them at higher abundance. TCRdb took the public reads, trimmed them with fastp at Q25, ran MiXCR for clone calling and kept in-frame beta chains. Here each entry gathers all rows of one CDR3 protein and keeps the most common genes and DNA. TCRdb's processing, not the authors', yielded these V and J calls. The sample has 150,000 to 200,000 distinct CDR3 sequences on record, around 9.3% of them singletons. Roughly 33% of the sample is held by the ten biggest clonotypes.

Interpreted using the paper, the treatment or condition label stands for: live attenuated yellow fever vaccine strain. PBMCs were isolated from peripheral blood using a standard Ficoll-Paque protocol. CD4 and CD8 T-cell fractions were isolated with Dynabeads CD4 and CD8 positive selection kits. TriZol was used to extract RNA from bulk PBMCs, from CD4 and CD8 fractions, and from dextramer-positive and dextramer-negative fractions. Study-level results and caveats: The study included only two donors, which limits how far the findings can be generalized. After the booster, most of the clones that had expanded following primary vaccination were detected again (approximately 95% of CD4 and roughly 90% of CD8), which suggests that memory was broadly maintained. Compared with the primary T-cell response, the secondary T-cell response was faster but weaker, reaching its peak on day 5 rather than on day 15. A small fraction of clonotypes showed up in both the CD4 and CD8 compartments, probably as a result of convergent recombination. FACS-sorted repertoires could contain abundant contaminating clonotypes from the bulk population, so computational filtering was required.

This clonotype was seen only a few times. Its antigen has not been determined. Within one base of it there is no much larger clone, and no base qualities were kept. This chain joins TRBV11-2 to TRBJ2-3; no D gene is confidently identified. The receptor was isolated from a young man who received the YFV17D yellow fever vaccine. Sequencing was performed on CD8+ T cells sorted from PBMCs, taken 45 days after the yellow fever booster vaccination. The CDR3 region: CASSSTPARFLTDTQYF. DNA sequence: TGTGCCAGCAGCTCCACCCCGGCCAGGTTCTTAACAGATACGCAGTATTTT.